The 13 T cell receptor beta chains presented below share a single source sample, sequenced in a study of control samples from healthy donors and cancer patients. Data came from immunoSEQ multiplex PCR; TCRdb stores just in-frame clones and leaves some out. The sample includes about 410,000 clones, 75% to 95% of them seen just once. Source material: PBMCs. The receptors here all came from a man aged 40-49 years with head and neck cancer.

V gene TRBV28 combines with J gene TRBJ2-1; 7 bases are shared with TRBD1. Trimming removed 4 bases from V and 5 bases from J; junction bases left unmatched: 8. The length of the CDR3 is 15 residues. Per the germline V gene, CDR1 is MDHEN and CDR2 is SYDVKM. CDR3 amino acids: CASSSGGLPHNEQFF. The CDR3 DNA follows: TGTGCCAGCAGTTCAGGGGGTCTACCCCACAATGAGCAGTTCTTC. The full variable domain, completed using reference TRBV28 and TRBJ2-1, is DVKVTQSSRYLVKRTGEKVFLECVQDMDHENMFWYRQDPGLGLRLIYFSYDVKMKEKGDIPEGYSVSREKKERFSLILESASTNQTSMYLCASSSGGLPHNEQFFGPGTRLTVL.

The chain combines TRBV11-1 with TRBJ2-7; TRBD2 might be the D (5 bases). The CDR3 loop spans 16 amino acids. Germline loops: CDR1 SGHAT, CDR2 FQDESV (reference sequence). V lost 5 bases and J 2 bases, leaving 19 bases between the germline ends. The chain's CDR3 is CASSPLPLAETYEQYF. In DNA form, the CDR3 reads TGTGCCAGCAGCCCACTCCCGCTAGCCGAGACCTACGAGCAGTACTTC.

For this clone: Other nucleotide sequences in the sample specify the same CDR3. This chain connects TRBV7-2 to TRBJ1-2; D not resolved. V lost 5 bases and J lost 0, with 7 bases in between. This CDR3 is 13 amino acids long. Germline V gene data show CDR1 as SGHTA and CDR2 as FQGNSA. The CDR3: CASSLGANYGYTF. The CDR3 nucleotides read TGTGCCAGCAGCCTGGGAGCTAACTATGGCTACACCTTC.

The V call is TRBV10-3, the J call TRBJ1-6; weak D call: TRBD1 (6 bases). There are 13 residues in the CDR3. Trimming shortened V by 10 bases and J by 10 bases, and 17 bases separated the two germline ends. From germline, CDR1 is ENHRY and CDR2 SYGVKD. The CDR3 coding sequence is TGTGCCAGCCACCAGGGGTATGGGTCACCCCTCCACTTT. This sequence encodes CASHQGYGSPLHF.

DNA for the CDR3: TGCGCCAGCAGCTTGGGACCGCGGGGCTCGGAGACCCAGTACTTC. It specifies CASSLGPRGSETQYF. This chain uses TRBV5-1 with TRBJ2-5, with a possible D match to TRBD2 (6 bases). The V end was cut by 0 bases, the J end by 5 bases, with 14 bases between. The germline CDR1 and CDR2 sequences are SGHRS and YFSETQ. The CDR3 spans 15 residues.

V gene TRBV21-1 combines with J gene TRBJ2-3. TRBV21-1 is a documented pseudogene. The CDR3 has 13 residues. For the CDR3, the DNA is TGTGCCAGCAGCAAATCACCAACAGATACGCAGTATTTT. Encoded protein: CASSKSPTDTQYF.

V and J are TRBV27 and TRBJ2-2, with TRBD2 as a possible D gene (5 bases). The CDR3 is 14 amino acids. The germline V and J ends were trimmed by 6 bases and 8 bases, with 16 bases remaining between them. The germline V gene has CDR1 MNHEY and CDR2 SMNVEV (reference sequence). CDR3: CASRFDYFEGELFF. CDR3 nucleotides: TGTGCCAGCAGATTTGACTACTTTGAGGGGGAGCTGTTTTTT.

J is TRBJ2-2 and V is TRBV7-2; D is ambiguous. Germline CDR1 is SGHTA and CDR2 is FQGNSA. Trimming removed 3 bases from V and 2 bases from J, with 10 bases in between. This CDR3 has 15 amino acids. CDR3 nucleotide sequence: TGTGCCAGCAGCTTGCAAAGGTTAAACACCGGGGAGCTGTTTTTT. Its translation is CASSLQRLNTGELFF.

The chain employs TRBV19 and TRBJ1-5; D ambiguous. The CDR3 is 13 residues long. Germline-derived CDR1 and CDR2 are LNHDA and SQIVND (reference sequence). The V end lost 3 bases, the J end lost 8 bases, and 11 bases lay between the germline ends. CDR3 region: CASSIWLPKPQHF. In nucleotides, the CDR3 is TGTGCCAGTAGTATTTGGCTTCCGAAGCCCCAGCATTTT.

This chain uses TRBV27 with TRBJ1-4; possible D gene TRBD1, 5 bases. Trimming stripped 3 bases from V and 3 bases from J, with 11 bases between. This CDR3 is built from 15 residues. Germline V CDR1 and CDR2: MNHEY, SMNVEV (reference sequence). CDR3 DNA sequence: TGTGCCAGCAGTTTGGGGACCGCTTCTAATGAAAAACTGTTTTTT. This translates into CASSLGTASNEKLFF.

The V and J genes are TRBV7-8 and TRBJ2-1; TRBD2 matches 8 bases. The germline V gene has CDR1 SGHVS and CDR2 FQNEAQ. The CDR3 has 16 residues. With V trimmed by 3 bases and J by 5 bases, 9 bases remained unmatched. CDR3 protein: CASSFLAGGFDNEQFF. The CDR3 bases are TGTGCCAGCAGCTTCCTAGCGGGTGGGTTTGACAATGAGCAGTTCTTC.

This sequence joins TRBV7-9 and TRBJ2-3; 10 bases align to TRBD2. After removal of 1 base from V and 0 bases from J, the junction contained 7 bases not matched to a gene. The CDR3 length is 18 residues. Germline V gives CDR1 SEHNR, CDR2 FQNEAQ (reference sequence). CDR3 region: CASSLERLAGASTDTQYF. CDR3 nucleotides: TGTGCCAGCAGCTTAGAGCGTCTAGCGGGGGCTAGCACAGATACGCAGTATTTT.

The J gene is TRBJ1-1, the V gene TRBV6-5; a possible D gene is TRBD1 (5 bases). V was shortened by 8 bases and J by 0 bases, with 16 bases between the two germline ends. This CDR3 is 15 amino acids long. Germline V gene sequence: CDR1 MNHEY, CDR2 SVGAGI. The CDR3 sequence: CASQRDRTLNTEAFF. CDR3 in DNA: TGTGCCAGCCAGCGGGACCGGACTTTGAACACTGAAGCTTTCTTT.